Sequencing of this T cell receptor (beta chain) was carried out in a study of T cells in Graves' hyperthyroidism and ophthalmopathy. Whole-study results and caveats: Most thyroid-expanded clonotypes above 0.001 were also found in blood.

The germline V gene has CDR1 KGHDR and CDR2 SFDVKD. This CDR3 contains 13 residues. The ends were cut back, 3 bases at V and 6 bases at J, with 11 bases in the middle. Amplification targeted TCR beta CDR3 regions from RNA transcripts. Carried out on the TCR CDR3, a first-round RT-PCR used the HTBI primer set. From the multiplex PCR reads, TCRdb called clonotypes with MiXCR, one entry per CDR3 protein. The top ten clones hold about 9.4% of a sample with some 740,000 distinct CDR3 sequences, 12% to 15% of them seen once. With respect to this clonotype: Its antigen is currently unknown.

The genes are TRBV24-1 and TRBJ2-7; unclear D gene. The sequencing input was blood. This TCR came from a woman aged 18-29 years with Graves' hyperthyroidism. CDR3 residues: CATSDIQAGEQYF. In DNA, the CDR3 is TGTGCCACCAGTGATATCCAGGCAGGCGAGCAGTACTTC.